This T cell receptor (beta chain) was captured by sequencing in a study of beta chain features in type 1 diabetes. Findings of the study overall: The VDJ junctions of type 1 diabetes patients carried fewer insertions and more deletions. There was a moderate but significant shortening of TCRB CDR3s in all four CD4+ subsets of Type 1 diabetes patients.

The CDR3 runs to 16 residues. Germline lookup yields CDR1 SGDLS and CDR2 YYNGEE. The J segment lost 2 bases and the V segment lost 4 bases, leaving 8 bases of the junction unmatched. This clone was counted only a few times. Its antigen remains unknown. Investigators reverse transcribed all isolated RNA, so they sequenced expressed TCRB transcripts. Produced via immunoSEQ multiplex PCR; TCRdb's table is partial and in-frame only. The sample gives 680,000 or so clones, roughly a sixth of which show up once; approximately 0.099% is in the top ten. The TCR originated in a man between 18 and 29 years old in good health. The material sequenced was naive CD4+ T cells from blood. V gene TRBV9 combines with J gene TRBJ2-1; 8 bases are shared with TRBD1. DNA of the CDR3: TGTGCCAGCAGCACAACACAGGGGGAAACCTACAATGAGCAGTTCTTC. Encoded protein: CASSTTQGETYNEQFF.